This T cell receptor (beta chain) was identified in a study of immune heterogeneity within non-small cell lung tumors. In the study overall: Tumors were classified as 4 squamous cell carcinomas, about nine non-squamous carcinomas and 1 not otherwise specified.

In a multiplex PCR, 32 V and 13 J primers amplified TCR beta CDR3. TCRdb re-called the multiplex PCR reads through MiXCR, storing one row per CDR3 protein. Of about 5,600 distinct CDR3 sequences listed, 15% to 20% are singletons. The CDR3 length is 13 residues. Germline V gene sequence: CDR1 LGHNA, CDR2 YSLEER. V lost 1 base and J lost 4, with 6 bases in between. General study results and limits: Recurring identical dominant CDR3 beta clonotypes were observed across tumor sites within a patient, together with site-unique high-frequency clones.

Template material for each sample was about 560 ng of bulk tumor genomic DNA. Far-apart biopsies, several per primary tumor, were taken during surgery. Their non-small cell lung cancer was newly diagnosed and untreated, and the patients underwent curative surgery. Newly diagnosed non-small cell lung cancer patients undergoing curative-intent surgery served as donors. About this clonotype itself: Its antigen is currently unknown. A much larger clone is a single base away; this may be a read error.

The sequence was collected from a man aged 40-55 years with non-small cell lung cancer. The specimen was lung tumor tissue. The chain recombines TRBV4-3 with TRBJ2-3; D gene unclear. In DNA form, the CDR3 reads TGCGCCAGCAGCCAAGTGTTTTCAGATACGCAGTATTTT. Its protein is CASSQVFSDTQYF.